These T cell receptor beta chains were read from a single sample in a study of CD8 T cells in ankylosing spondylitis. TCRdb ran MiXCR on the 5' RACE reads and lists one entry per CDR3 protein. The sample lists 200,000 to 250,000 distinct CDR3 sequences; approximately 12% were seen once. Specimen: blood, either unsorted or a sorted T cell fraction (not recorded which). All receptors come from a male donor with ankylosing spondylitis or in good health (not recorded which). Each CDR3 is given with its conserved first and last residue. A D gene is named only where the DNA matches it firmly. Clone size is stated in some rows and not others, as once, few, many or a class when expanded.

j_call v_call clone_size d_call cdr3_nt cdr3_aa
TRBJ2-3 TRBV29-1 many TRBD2 TGCAGCGTGGCGGGGGGCCTCACAATACCCACAGATACGCAGTATTTT CSVAGGLTIPTDTQYF
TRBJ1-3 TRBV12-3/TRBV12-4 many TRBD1 TGTGCCAGCAGAGCGACAGGGGGACCTGGAAACACCATATATTTT CASRATGGPGNTIYF
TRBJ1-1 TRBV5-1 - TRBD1 TGCGCCAGCAGAAACCCTTCCGGGACAGGGGCCACTGAAGCTTTCTTT CASRNPSGTGATEAFF
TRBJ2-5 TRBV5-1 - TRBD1 TGCGCCAGCAGCTTGGTAGCGACAGGGGAAGAGACCCAGTACTTC CASSLVATGEETQYF
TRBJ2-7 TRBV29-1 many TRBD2 TGCAGCGCCTGGGGAGCGGGGAGACCCTACGAGCAGTACTTC CSAWGAGRPYEQYF
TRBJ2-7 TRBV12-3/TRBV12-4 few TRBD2 TGTGCCAGCAGTTCTAGCGGGAGGGCCTACGAGCAGTACTTC CASSSSGRAYEQYF
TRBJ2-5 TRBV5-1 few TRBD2 TGCGCCACCGCCGTTTTGGGACTAGAAGAGACCCAGTACTTC CATAVLGLEETQYF
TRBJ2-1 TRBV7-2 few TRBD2 TGTGCCAGCAGCTTAAGGACTAGAATCGGCCGGGAGCAGTTCTTC CASSLRTRIGREQFF
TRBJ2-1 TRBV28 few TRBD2 TGTGCCAGCAGTCCCCAGCTAGCGGCGAATGAGCAGTTCTTC CASSPQLAANEQFF
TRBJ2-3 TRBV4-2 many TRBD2 TGTGCCAGCAGCCAAGAACTAGCGGGGGGGCCAGATACGCAGTATTTT CASSQELAGGPDTQYF
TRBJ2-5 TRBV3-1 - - TGTGCCAGCAGCCCCGCACGGGTGGGGTCCAACTACCTACAAGAGACCCAGTACTTC CASSPARVGSNYLQETQYF
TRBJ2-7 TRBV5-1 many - TGCGCCAGCAGCACTGACGGATACACCTACGAGCAGTACTTC CASSTDGYTYEQYF
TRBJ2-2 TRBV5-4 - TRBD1 TGTGCCAGCTATACCGGGACAGGGATTAACACCGGGGAGCTGTTTTTT CASYTGTGINTGELFF
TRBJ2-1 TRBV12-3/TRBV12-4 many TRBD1 TGTGCCAGCAGCCGGGACAGGGGCTACAATGAGCAGTTCTTC CASSRDRGYNEQFF